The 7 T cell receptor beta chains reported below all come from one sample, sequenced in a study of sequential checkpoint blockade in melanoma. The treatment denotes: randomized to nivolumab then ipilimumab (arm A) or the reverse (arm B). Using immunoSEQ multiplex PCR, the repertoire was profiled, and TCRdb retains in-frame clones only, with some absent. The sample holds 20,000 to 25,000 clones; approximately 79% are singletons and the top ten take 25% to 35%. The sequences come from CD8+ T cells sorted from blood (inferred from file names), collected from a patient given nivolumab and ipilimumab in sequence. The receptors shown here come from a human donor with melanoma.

The CDR3 spells CASREDRASYGYTF. The CDR3 DNA sequence: TGTGCCAGCAGAGAGGACAGGGCGAGCTATGGCTACACCTTC. The chain uses TRBV21-1 and TRBJ1-2; the table assigns TRBD1, which was not confirmed against the DNA. TRBV21-1 is flagged as a pseudogene. The CDR3 length is 14 residues.

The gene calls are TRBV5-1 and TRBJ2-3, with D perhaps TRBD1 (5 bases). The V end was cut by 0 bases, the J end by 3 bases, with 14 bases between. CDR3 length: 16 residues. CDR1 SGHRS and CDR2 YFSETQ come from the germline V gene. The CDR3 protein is CASSLGVRGRTDTQYF. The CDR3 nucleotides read TGCGCCAGCAGCTTGGGTGTTAGGGGCCGAACAGATACGCAGTATTTT.

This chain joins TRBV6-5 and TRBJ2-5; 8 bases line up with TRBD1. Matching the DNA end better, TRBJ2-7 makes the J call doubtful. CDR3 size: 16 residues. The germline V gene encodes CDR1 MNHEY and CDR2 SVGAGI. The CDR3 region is CASSYLAGQGKYEQYF. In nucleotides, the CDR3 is TGTGCCAGCAGTTACTTGGCCGGACAGGGAAAGTACGAGCAGTACTTC.

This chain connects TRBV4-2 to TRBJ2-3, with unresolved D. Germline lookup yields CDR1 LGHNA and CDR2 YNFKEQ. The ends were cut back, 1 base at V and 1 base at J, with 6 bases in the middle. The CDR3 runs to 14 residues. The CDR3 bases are TGTGCCAGCAGCCAAGGCCGGGGCACAGATACGCAGTATTTT. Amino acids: CASSQGRGTDTQYF.

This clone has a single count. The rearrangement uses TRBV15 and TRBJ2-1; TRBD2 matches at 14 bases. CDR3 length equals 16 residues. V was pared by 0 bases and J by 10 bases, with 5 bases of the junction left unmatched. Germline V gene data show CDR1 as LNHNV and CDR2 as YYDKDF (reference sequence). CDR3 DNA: TGTGCCACCAGCAGAGAAGGGGGACTAGCGGGAGTAGAGCAGTTCTTC. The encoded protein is CATSREGGLAGVEQFF.

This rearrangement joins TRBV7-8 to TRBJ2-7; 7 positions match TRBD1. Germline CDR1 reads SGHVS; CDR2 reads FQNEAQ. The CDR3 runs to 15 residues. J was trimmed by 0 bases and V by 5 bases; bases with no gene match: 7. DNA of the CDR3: TGTGCCAGCAGCACGGGACAGACCTACTCCTACGAGCAGTACTTC. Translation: CASSTGQTYSYEQYF.

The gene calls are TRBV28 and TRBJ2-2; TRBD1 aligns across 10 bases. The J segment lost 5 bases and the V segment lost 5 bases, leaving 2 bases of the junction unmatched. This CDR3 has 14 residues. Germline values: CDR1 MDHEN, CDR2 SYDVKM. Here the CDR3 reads CASSGTGETGELFF. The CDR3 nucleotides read TGTGCCAGCAGTGGGACAGGGGAAACCGGGGAGCTGTTTTTT.